The source of this TCR beta chain is a study of CD8+ T cells in alopecia areata. At the level of the study: For 6 to 18 months, tofacitinib was taken, and 6 months off drug followed. Regarding the study as a whole: Tissue-resident alphabeta T cells belonging to normal skin likewise get sequenced within scalp specimens.

This clone was observed a single time. Its target is unknown. The CDR3 loop spans 15 amino acids. V gave up 2 bases and J gave up 7 bases; unmatched junction bases: 4. Germline V CDR1 and CDR2: SGHDT, YYEEEE. Described treatment: oral pan-JAK inhibitor, 5-10 mg twice daily. Patients with alopecia areata provided lesional scalp punch biopsies as well as peripheral blood. Isolated RNA was reverse transcribed into cDNA used as the sequencing template. Only in-frame clones appear in the TCRdb table, and some are missing; sequencing was by immunoSEQ multiplex PCR. The table records hundreds of thousands of clones, roughly three fifths of them present only once.

The rearrangement joins TRBV5-6 to TRBJ1-6; 9 positions match TRBD1. Source: CD4+ T cells sorted from blood, taken at week 44, from a patient treated with tofacitinib. The receptor was derived from a human donor with alopecia areata. CDR3 bases: TGTGCCAGCAGCTTAAGGACAGGGGCCAATTCACCCCTCCACTTT. As protein: CASSLRTGANSPLHF.